These 19 T cell receptor beta chains came from one sample sequenced in a study of cytomegalovirus exposure and HLA in healthy donors. PCR used 60 Vbeta primers and 13 Jbeta primers. The method was immunoSEQ multiplex PCR; TCRdb's version includes in-frame clones alone and lacks a portion of them. The table lists 150,000 to 200,000 clones, about 75% of them singletons, with about 1.9% in the top ten. Sequencing was performed on PBMCs. These receptors all stem from a female donor in good health and CMV-seronegative.

V gene TRBV9 combines with J gene TRBJ1-1, with TRBD1 matching over 8 bases. The ends lost 4 bases at V and 12 bases at J; junction bases unmatched: 14. CDR1 is SGDLS, CDR2 YYNGEE, per germline. This CDR3 region has 14 residues. CDR3 loop: CASSRDGIQGGTFF. The DNA of the CDR3 is TGTGCCAGCAGCAGAGATGGGATACAGGGGGGAACTTTCTTT.

The chain carries TRBV5-4 and TRBJ1-2, with D maybe TRBD1 (5 bases). Looked up from germline, CDR1 is SGHNT and CDR2 is YYREEE (reference sequence). This CDR3 spans 14 amino acids. V gave up 4 bases and J gave up 5 bases, with 15 bases separating them. CDR3 residues: CASSPMTVAYGYTF. CDR3 nucleotides: TGTGCCAGCAGCCCTATGACAGTAGCTTATGGCTACACCTTC.

The CDR3 DNA reads as TGTGCCAGCAGCCCCCGAGACACGTTGAAACCCCTTGAAGCTTTCTTT. Protein: CASSPRDTLKPLEAFF. This chain uses TRBV11-2 with TRBJ1-1, with no clear D. The CDR3 runs to 16 residues. V gave up 5 bases and J gave up 7 bases, with 23 bases separating them. Per germline, CDR1 SGHAT and CDR2 FQNNGV.

The chain carries TRBV5-4 and TRBJ2-5; 8 bases are a match to TRBD1. Germline V gene data show CDR1 as SGHNT and CDR2 as YYREEE (reference sequence). V shed 0 bases, J shed 0 bases, and the junction held 4 bases outside the gene matches. The CDR3 has 16 amino acids. This CDR3 is CASSLDPGGYQETQYF. DNA of the CDR3: TGTGCCAGCAGCTTGGATCCAGGGGGCTACCAAGAGACCCAGTACTTC.

The J gene is TRBJ1-1, the V gene TRBV5-1, with 9 bases fitting TRBD1. Germline assignment: CDR1 SGHRS and CDR2 YFSETQ. V lost 3 bases to trimming and J lost 5 bases; unmatched junction nucleotides: 2. This CDR3 region has 13 residues. The CDR3 sequence is CASSWDRDTEAFF. The DNA of the CDR3 is TGCGCCAGCAGCTGGGACAGGGATACTGAAGCTTTCTTT. The variable domain in full, completed from reference TRBV5-1 and TRBJ1-1, reads KAGVTQTPRYLIKTRGQQVTLSCSPISGHRSVSWYQQTPGQGLQFLFEYFSETQRNKGNFPGRFSGRQFSNSRSEMNVSTLELGDSALYLCASSWDRDTEAFFGQGTRLTVV.

The gene calls are TRBV7-9 and TRBJ2-7; 7 bases align to TRBD1. CDR3 length equals 13 residues. Germline CDR1 is SEHNR and CDR2 is FQNEAQ (reference sequence). Unmatched junction bases numbered 7, after V lost 1 base and J lost 10 bases. Here the CDR3 reads CASSLGDSPHQYF. CDR3 DNA sequence: TGTGCCAGCAGCTTAGGGGACAGTCCCCACCAGTACTTC.

V gene TRBV30 combines with J gene TRBJ1-6; 7 nucleotides line up with TRBD1. This CDR3 comprises 14 residues. Per the germline V gene, CDR1 is GTSNPN and CDR2 is SVGIG (reference sequence). V gave up 2 bases and J gave up 15 bases; unmatched junction bases: 13. The CDR3 DNA reads TGTGCCTGGAGTTACAGGGGAGGAGAGTTACTCCTCCACTTT. Protein product: CAWSYRGGELLLHF.

The chain employs TRBV5-1 and TRBJ1-2; TRBD1 might be the D (5 bases). This CDR3 has 14 amino acids. V was cut by 2 bases and J by 7 bases, with 15 bases left in between. Germline V CDR1 and CDR2: SGHRS, YFSETQ. CDR3 DNA sequence: TGCGCCAGCAGCTTCAGCGGGAATCAGGGTGGCTACACCTTC. Protein sequence: CASSFSGNQGGYTF. Combining the CDR3 with reference TRBV5-1 and TRBJ1-2 gives the whole variable domain KAGVTQTPRYLIKTRGQQVTLSCSPISGHRSVSWYQQTPGQGLQFLFEYFSETQRNKGNFPGRFSGRQFSNSRSEMNVSTLELGDSALYLCASSFSGNQGGYTFGSGTRLTVV.

V gene TRBV10-3 combines with J gene TRBJ2-5, with TRBD1 identical over 8 bases. The V and J ends lost 11 bases and 3 bases, in that order; junction bases with no gene match: 8. CDR3 length equals 13 residues. Per the germline V gene, CDR1 is ENHRY and CDR2 is SYGVKD. CDR3 protein: CAAGDRGKETQYF. The CDR3 DNA follows: TGTGCCGCCGGAGACAGGGGAAAAGAGACCCAGTACTTC.

The chain is built from TRBV14 and TRBJ2-1, with 7 bases fitting TRBD1. The CDR3 extends over 16 amino acids. With 4 bases clipped from V and 6 bases from J, the junction kept 12 bases outside the gene matches. Per germline, CDR1 SGHDN and CDR2 FVKESK. This chain's CDR3 is CASSRPGQPLGNEQFF. CDR3 DNA: TGTGCCAGCAGCCGCCCGGGACAGCCCCTCGGCAATGAGCAGTTCTTC. The full variable domain, completed using reference TRBV14 and TRBJ2-1, is EAGVTQFPSHSVIEKGQTVTLRCDPISGHDNLYWYRRVMGKEIKFLLHFVKESKQDESGMPNNRFLAERTGGTYSTLKVQPAELEDSGVYFCASSRPGQPLGNEQFFGPGTRLTVL.

J is TRBJ1-2 and V is TRBV5-1, with 7 bases that match TRBD1. The CDR3 covers 17 residues. The V gene's germline CDR1 is SGHRS and CDR2 YFSETQ. After removal of 4 bases from V and 5 bases from J, the junction contained 17 bases not matched to a gene. CDR3: CASSPGQNLLHSYGYTF. The DNA for the CDR3 is TGCGCCAGCAGCCCGGGACAGAACCTACTGCATTCTTATGGCTACACCTTC. Looking up the rest from reference TRBV5-1 and TRBJ1-2 gives the full variable domain: KAGVTQTPRYLIKTRGQQVTLSCSPISGHRSVSWYQQTPGQGLQFLFEYFSETQRNKGNFPGRFSGRQFSNSRSEMNVSTLELGDSALYLCASSPGQNLLHSYGYTFGSGTRLTVV.

The genes are TRBV7-8 and TRBJ2-1, with TRBD2 identical over 12 bases. CDR3 size: 13 residues. Germline V gene data show CDR1 as SGHVS and CDR2 as FQNEAQ. V lost 1 base to trimming and J lost 16 bases; unmatched junction nucleotides: 5. CDR3: CASSLGLAGELFF. The CDR3 DNA follows: TGTGCCAGCAGCTTAGGACTAGCGGGGGAGCTTTTCTTC. The full variable domain, its missing parts supplied by reference TRBV7-8 and TRBJ2-1, is GAGVSQSPRYKVAKRGQDVALRCDPISGHVSLFWYQQALGQGPEFLTYFQNEAQLDKSGLPSDRFFAERPEGSVSTLKIQRTQQEDSAVYLCASSLGLAGELFFGPGTRLTVL.

CDR3 DNA: TGTGCCAGCAGCTTAAGGGGTCTAGAATCCCAGTACTTC. Amino acid sequence: CASSLRGLESQYF. This chain uses TRBV7-9 with TRBJ2-5, with a possible D match to TRBD1 (5 bases). V lost 2 bases, J lost 9 bases, and 13 bases lay in between. Germline V lookup: CDR1 SEHNR, CDR2 FQNEAQ (reference sequence). CDR3 size: 13 residues. The entire variable domain, with the rest obtained from reference TRBV7-9 and TRBJ2-5, is as follows: DTGVSQNPRHKITKRGQNVTFRCDPISEHNRLYWYRQTLGQGPEFLTYFQNEAQLEKSRLLSDRFSAERPKGSFSTLEIQRTEQGDSAMYLCASSLRGLESQYFGPGTRLLVL.

This clone was seen more than once but under ten times. This rearrangement joins TRBV5-5 to TRBJ2-7; 7 bases align to TRBD1. Germline CDR1 and CDR2: SGHKS and YYEKEE (reference sequence). J was trimmed by 3 bases and V by 1 base; bases with no gene match: 4. The CDR3 extends over 14 amino acids. The CDR3 reads CASSLPGQYYEQYF. The CDR3 nucleotides read TGTGCCAGCAGCTTGCCGGGACAGTACTACGAGCAGTACTTC.

For this clone: Relative to the germline gene, one junction end is altered; a read error may explain this. The chain combines TRBV5-4 with TRBJ2-5, with D perhaps matching TRBD1 (5 bases). The germline V gene encodes CDR1 SGHNT and CDR2 YYREEE (reference sequence). The CDR3 covers 13 residues. CDR3 in DNA: TGTGCCAGCACCTTGACAGACCAAGAGACCCAGTACTTC. Residues: CASTLTDQETQYF.

The chain joins TRBV6-5 to TRBJ1-2, with TRBD1 identical over 9 bases. V gave up 6 bases and J gave up 5 bases; unmatched junction bases: 10. This CDR3 spans 15 amino acids. The germline gives CDR1 MNHEY, CDR2 SVGAGI. The CDR3: CASSPWTGALYGYTF. The DNA of the CDR3 is TGTGCCAGCAGCCCATGGACAGGGGCCTTATATGGCTACACCTTC.

The V call is TRBV6-6, the J call TRBJ2-3, with 11 bases identical to TRBD2. The CDR3 is 15 amino acids. V lost 5 bases, J lost 3 bases, and 4 bases stayed unmatched. CDR1 is MNHNY and CDR2 is SVGAGI in the germline V gene (reference sequence). The CDR3 DNA sequence: TGTGCCAGCAGTCCGCGACTAGCGGGGACAGATACGCAGTATTTT. Translation gives CASSPRLAGTDTQYF.

The gene calls are TRBV29-1 and TRBJ1-3, with unresolved D. Trimming shortened V by 5 bases and J by 0 bases, and 8 bases separated the two germline ends. CDR1 SQVTM and CDR2 ANQGSEA come from the germline V gene. The CDR3 consists of 13 residues. The CDR3 here is CSVSSISGNTIYF. The CDR3 DNA follows: TGCAGCGTTTCCAGTATCTCTGGAAACACCATATATTTT.

The rearrangement joins TRBV30 to TRBJ2-5, with D possibly being TRBD2 (6 bases). Trimming removed 3 bases at V and 9 bases at J, with 20 bases between. Germline V gene sequence: CDR1 GTSNPN, CDR2 SVGIG (reference sequence). This CDR3 comprises 14 residues. The CDR3 loop is CAWSPGTLPVSQYF. CDR3 nucleotides: TGTGCCTGGAGCCCTGGGACTCTCCCAGTGTCCCAGTACTTC. Based on the CDR3 plus reference TRBV30 and TRBJ2-5, the full variable domain is SQTIHQWPATLVQPVGSPLSLECTVEGTSNPNLYWYRQAAGRGLQLLFYSVGIGQISSEVPQNLSASRPQDRQFILSSKKLLLSDSGFYLCAWSPGTLPVSQYFGPGTRLLVL.